A single sample is the source of the 11 T cell receptor beta chains below, sequenced in a study of cytomegalovirus exposure and HLA in healthy donors. The PCR was carried out with 60 Vbeta primers and 13 Jbeta primers. Method: immunoSEQ multiplex PCR; TCRdb's copy keeps in-frame clones and lacks some. The table records under 150,000 clones, roughly 79% of them present only once. Sequenced input: PBMCs. The receptors were sampled from a woman aged 40 to 49 in good health and CMV-seropositive.

V gene TRBV7-7 combines with J gene TRBJ2-6; D may be TRBD2 (6 bases). This CDR3 spans 17 amino acids. V lost 0 bases and J 0 bases, leaving 9 bases between the germline ends. The V gene's germline CDR1 is SSHAT and CDR2 FNYEAQ (reference sequence). This CDR3 reads CASSLAGGSSGANVLTF. The CDR3 DNA is TGTGCCAGCAGCTTAGCTGGGGGGAGCTCTGGGGCCAACGTCCTGACTTTC.

A remark on this clone: At one end, the junction sequence differs from germline, possibly due to a read error. The chain carries TRBV7-9 and TRBJ1-6, with D perhaps matching TRBD1 (5 bases). CDR1 and CDR2 (germline): SEHNR, FQNEAQ (reference sequence). The CDR3 loop spans 13 amino acids. The CDR3 nucleotides read TGTTCCAGCAGCCCCGGGGGGGTCTCACCCCTCCACTTT. Its translation is CSSSPGGVSPLHF.

V gene TRBV6-1 combines with J gene TRBJ2-5, with 8 bases aligning to TRBD2. J was trimmed by 4 bases and V by 8 bases; bases with no gene match: 6. CDR1 and CDR2 (germline): MNHNS, SASEGT. This CDR3 has 13 amino acids. The CDR3 here is CASGVGLAETQYF. DNA for the CDR3: TGTGCCAGCGGGGTCGGACTAGCAGAGACCCAGTACTTC.

The chain joins TRBV6-1 to TRBJ1-2; D might be TRBD1 (6 bases). This CDR3 is built from 14 residues. Trimming cost V 1 base and J 7 bases, with 13 bases left between them. Germline loops: CDR1 MNHNS, CDR2 SASEGT. The CDR3 sequence: CASSEVIQGSGYTF. As DNA, the CDR3 is TGTGCCAGCAGTGAAGTGATACAGGGAAGTGGCTACACCTTC.

The chain joins TRBV2 to TRBJ1-5; 11 bases match TRBD1. The CDR3 covers 15 residues. Germline V gene sequence: CDR1 SNHLY, CDR2 FYNNEI. The ends lost 3 bases at V and 7 bases at J; junction bases unmatched: 5. CDR3 DNA sequence: TGTGCCAGCAGTGACGGACAGGGGGCCGGGCAGCCCCAGCATTTT. This codes for CASSDGQGAGQPQHF.

The rearrangement uses TRBV21-1 and TRBJ1-2; the D call in the table, TRBD1, was not verified against the DNA. TRBV21-1 is a pseudogene locus. The CDR3 runs 15 residues. CDR3 nucleotides: TGTGCCAGCAGCAAAGGAAAACAGGGGTTAGATGGCTACACCTTC. Amino acid sequence: CASSKGKQGLDGYTF.

This sequence joins TRBV7-3 and TRBJ2-3, with TRBD2 matching 9 bases. Trimming at V came to 2 bases and at J to 6 bases, leaving 9 bases not matched to a gene. There are 16 residues in the CDR3. Germline CDR1 reads SGHTA; CDR2 reads FQGTGA. CDR3 region: CASSLGSGGPMDTQYF. CDR3 bases: TGTGCCAGCAGCTTAGGCAGCGGGGGGCCCATGGATACGCAGTATTTT.

The V gene is TRBV27, the J gene TRBJ1-1, with D possibly being TRBD1 (6 bases). The CDR3 has 15 residues. V was trimmed by 3 bases and J by 0 bases, leaving 11 bases between them. Germline V gene sequence: CDR1 MNHEY, CDR2 SMNVEV (reference sequence). CDR3 in DNA: TGTGCCAGCAGTTTTGGGACAAACATGAACACTGAAGCTTTCTTT. Amino acid sequence: CASSFGTNMNTEAFF.

V is TRBV7-2 and J is TRBJ2-7; 7 bases map to TRBD2. This CDR3 contains 15 residues. Germline loops: CDR1 SGHTA, CDR2 FQGNSA. V lost 3 bases, J lost 4 bases, and 9 bases stayed unmatched. The CDR3 DNA is TGTGCCAGCAGCTTGGGCGGGGGACCTGCGTACGAGCAGTACTTC. Amino acid sequence: CASSLGGGPAYEQYF.

The genes are TRBV5-1 and TRBJ2-1; 10 nucleotides align to TRBD1. The germline V gene encodes CDR1 SGHRS and CDR2 YFSETQ. V lost 7 bases and J lost 7; bases outside the gene matches: 14. The CDR3 has 16 amino acids. The CDR3 sequence: CASPDRGASVGNEQFF. The CDR3 DNA reads as TGCGCCAGCCCGGACAGGGGGGCGAGTGTGGGTAATGAGCAGTTCTTC.

This clone was seen just once. The rearrangement uses TRBV5-5 and TRBJ1-1; D unclear. Germline V CDR1 and CDR2: SGHKS, YYEKEE (reference sequence). Trimming stripped 4 bases from V and 0 bases from J, with 13 bases between. This CDR3 spans 15 amino acids. The CDR3 DNA is TGTGCCAGCAGCCCCCAGGTTCGGCTGAACACTGAAGCTTTCTTT. Translation gives CASSPQVRLNTEAFF.